This T cell receptor beta chain was identified during a study of cytomegalovirus exposure and HLA in healthy donors. Study outcomes and limitations: Later on, an analysis found that several of the most significant clusters appeared to be linked to common viral pathogens, which included parvovirus B19.

After removal of 5 bases from V and 8 bases from J, the junction contained 9 bases not matched to a gene. Germline V gives CDR1 SNHLY, CDR2 FYNNEI. The CDR3 totals 14 residues. Use of 60 Vbeta and 13 Jbeta primers characterized the PCR. TCRdb's copy holds only in-frame clones and misses some; the assay was immunoSEQ multiplex PCR. This sample has roughly 20,000 clones; 70% to 80% occur once, and the top ten carry roughly 3.6%. In this sample, this clone turned up once. No antigen is known for it. V is TRBV2 and J is TRBJ1-2, with 9 bases identical to TRBD1. Sequences were obtained from PBMCs. The source of this sequence is a man in his late teens or twenties in good health and CMV-seronegative. The chain's CDR3 is CASSYVTGGGGYTF. The CDR3 DNA reads as TGTGCCAGCAGTTACGTGACAGGGGGGGGCGGCTACACCTTC.